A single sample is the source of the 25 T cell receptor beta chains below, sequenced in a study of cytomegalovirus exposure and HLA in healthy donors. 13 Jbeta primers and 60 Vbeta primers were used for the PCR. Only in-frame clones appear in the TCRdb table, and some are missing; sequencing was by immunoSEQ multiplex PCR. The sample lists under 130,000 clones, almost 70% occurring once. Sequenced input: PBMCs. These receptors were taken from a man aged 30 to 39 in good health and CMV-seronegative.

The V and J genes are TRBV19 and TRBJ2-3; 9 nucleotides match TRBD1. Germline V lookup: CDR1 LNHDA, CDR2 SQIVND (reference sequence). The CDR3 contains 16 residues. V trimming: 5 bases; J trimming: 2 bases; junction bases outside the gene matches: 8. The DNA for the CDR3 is TGTGCCAGTAGTGACAGGGGGAAGGGGGTCACAGATACGCAGTATTTT. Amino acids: CASSDRGKGVTDTQYF.

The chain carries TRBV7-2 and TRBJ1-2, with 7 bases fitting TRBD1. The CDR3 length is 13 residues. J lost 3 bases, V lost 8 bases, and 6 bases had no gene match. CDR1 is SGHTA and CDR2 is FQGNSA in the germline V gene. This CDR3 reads CASGRDRDYGYTF. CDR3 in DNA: TGTGCCAGCGGCCGGGACAGAGACTATGGCTACACCTTC.

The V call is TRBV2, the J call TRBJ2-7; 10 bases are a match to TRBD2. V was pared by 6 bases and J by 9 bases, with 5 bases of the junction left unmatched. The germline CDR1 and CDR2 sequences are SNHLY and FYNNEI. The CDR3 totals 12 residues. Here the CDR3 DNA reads TGTGCCAGCAGGTTAGCGGGAGGCCCGCAGTACTTC. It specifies CASRLAGGPQYF.

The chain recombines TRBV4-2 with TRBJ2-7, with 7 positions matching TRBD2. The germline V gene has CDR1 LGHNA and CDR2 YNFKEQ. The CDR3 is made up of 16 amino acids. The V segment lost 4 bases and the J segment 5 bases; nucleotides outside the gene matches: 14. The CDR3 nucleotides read TGTGCCAGCAGCCGATCTCCGGCCGGGGGGTCAGACGAGCAGTACTTC. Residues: CASSRSPAGGSDEQYF.

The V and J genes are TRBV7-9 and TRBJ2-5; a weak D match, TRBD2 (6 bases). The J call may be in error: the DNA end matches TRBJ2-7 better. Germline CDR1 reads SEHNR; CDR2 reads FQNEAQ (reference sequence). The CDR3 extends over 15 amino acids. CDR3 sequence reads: CASSLSSGISYEQYF. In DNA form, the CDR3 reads TGTGCCAGCAGCTTAAGTAGCGGAATCTCCTACGAGCAGTACTTC.

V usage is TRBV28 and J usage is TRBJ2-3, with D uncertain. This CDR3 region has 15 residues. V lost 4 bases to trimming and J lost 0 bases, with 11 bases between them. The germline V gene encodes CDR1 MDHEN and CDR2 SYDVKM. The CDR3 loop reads CASSWRSDSTDTQYF. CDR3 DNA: TGTGCCAGCAGTTGGCGGTCGGATAGCACAGATACGCAGTATTTT.

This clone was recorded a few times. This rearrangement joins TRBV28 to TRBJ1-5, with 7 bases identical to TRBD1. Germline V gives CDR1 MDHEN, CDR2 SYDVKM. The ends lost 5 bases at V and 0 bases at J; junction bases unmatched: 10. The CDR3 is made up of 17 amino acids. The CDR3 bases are TGTGCCAGCAGTCCCCCGGGACAGAGATATAGCAATCAGCCCCAGCATTTT. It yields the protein CASSPPGQRYSNQPQHF.

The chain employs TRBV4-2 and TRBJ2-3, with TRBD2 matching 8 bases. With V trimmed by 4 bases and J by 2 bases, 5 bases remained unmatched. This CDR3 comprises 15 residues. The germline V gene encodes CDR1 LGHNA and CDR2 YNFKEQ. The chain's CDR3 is CASSPGLAATDTQYF. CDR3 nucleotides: TGTGCCAGCAGCCCCGGACTAGCCGCCACAGATACGCAGTATTTT.

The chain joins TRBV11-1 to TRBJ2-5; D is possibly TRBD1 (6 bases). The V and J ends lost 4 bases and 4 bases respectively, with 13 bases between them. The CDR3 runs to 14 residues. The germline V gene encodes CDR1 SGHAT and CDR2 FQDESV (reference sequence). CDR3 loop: CASSSQGGGETQYF. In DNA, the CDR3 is TGTGCCAGCAGCTCACAGGGTGGGGGAGAGACCCAGTACTTC.

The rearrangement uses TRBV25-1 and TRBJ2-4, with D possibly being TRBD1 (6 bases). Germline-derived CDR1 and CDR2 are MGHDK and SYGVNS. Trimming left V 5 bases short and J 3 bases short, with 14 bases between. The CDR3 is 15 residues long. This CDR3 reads CASSQWTDSKNIQYF. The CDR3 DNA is TGTGCCAGCAGTCAATGGACAGATAGCAAAAACATTCAGTACTTC.

CDR3 sequence reads: CASSLEGQPKVATYEQYF. The CDR3 DNA reads as TGCGCCAGCAGCTTGGAAGGACAGCCTAAGGTGGCAACCTACGAGCAGTACTTC. The chain has TRBV5-1 and TRBJ2-7; D perhaps matches TRBD1 (6 bases). This CDR3 is built from 18 residues. V dropped 0 bases and J dropped 2 bases, with 21 bases sitting between them. CDR1 SGHRS and CDR2 YFSETQ come from the germline V gene.

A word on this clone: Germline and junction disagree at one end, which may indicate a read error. CDR3 bases: TGTGCCAGCTCCCTTAGGATAGCGGGGGATATAGATCCGCAGTATTTT. Amino acids: CASSLRIAGDIDPQYF. This chain uses TRBV11-2 with TRBJ2-3; 9 bases line up with TRBD2. The CDR3 runs 16 residues. Germline V gene sequence: CDR1 SGHAT, CDR2 FQNNGV.

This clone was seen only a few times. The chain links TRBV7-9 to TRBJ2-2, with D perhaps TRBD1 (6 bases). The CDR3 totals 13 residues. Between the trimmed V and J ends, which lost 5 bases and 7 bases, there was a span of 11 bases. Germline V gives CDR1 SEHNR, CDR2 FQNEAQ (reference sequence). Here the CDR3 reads CASSPQGVGELFF. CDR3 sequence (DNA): TGTGCCAGCAGCCCACAGGGCGTCGGGGAGCTGTTTTTT.

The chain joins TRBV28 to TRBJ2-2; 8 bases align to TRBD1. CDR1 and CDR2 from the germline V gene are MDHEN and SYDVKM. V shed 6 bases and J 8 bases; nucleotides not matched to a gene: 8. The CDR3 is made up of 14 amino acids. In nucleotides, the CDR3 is TGTGCCAGCAGAAACCCGGGACAGGTGGGGGAGCTGTTTTTT. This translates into CASRNPGQVGELFF. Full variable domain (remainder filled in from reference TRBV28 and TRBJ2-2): DVKVTQSSRYLVKRTGEKVFLECVQDMDHENMFWYRQDPGLGLRLIYFSYDVKMKEKGDIPEGYSVSREKKERFSLILESASTNQTSMYLCASRNPGQVGELFFGEGSRLTVL.

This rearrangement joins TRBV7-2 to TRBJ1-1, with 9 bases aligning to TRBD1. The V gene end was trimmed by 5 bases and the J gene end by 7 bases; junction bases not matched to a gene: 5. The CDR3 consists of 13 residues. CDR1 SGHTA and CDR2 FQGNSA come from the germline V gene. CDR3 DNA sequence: TGTGCCAGCAGCCCACAGGGGGCCAGTGAAGCTTTCTTT. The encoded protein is CASSPQGASEAFF.

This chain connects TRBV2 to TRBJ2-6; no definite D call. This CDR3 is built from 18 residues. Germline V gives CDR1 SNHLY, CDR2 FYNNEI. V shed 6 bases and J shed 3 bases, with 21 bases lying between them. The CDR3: CASRAYSGSGFGANVLTF. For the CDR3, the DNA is TGTGCCAGCAGGGCCTACTCGGGTAGTGGATTTGGGGCCAACGTCCTGACTTTC.

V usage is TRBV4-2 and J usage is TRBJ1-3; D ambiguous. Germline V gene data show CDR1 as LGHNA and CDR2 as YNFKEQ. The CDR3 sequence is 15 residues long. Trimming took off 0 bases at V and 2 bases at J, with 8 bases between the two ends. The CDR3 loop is CASSQDSGTGNTIYF. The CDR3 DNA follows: TGTGCCAGCAGCCAAGATTCGGGGACTGGAAACACCATATATTTT.

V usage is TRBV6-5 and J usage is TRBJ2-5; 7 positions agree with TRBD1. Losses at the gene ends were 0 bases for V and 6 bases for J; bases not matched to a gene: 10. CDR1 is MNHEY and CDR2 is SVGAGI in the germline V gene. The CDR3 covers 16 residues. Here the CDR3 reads CASSYSTNRQGQTQYF. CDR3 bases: TGTGCCAGCAGTTACTCCACTAATCGACAGGGCCAGACCCAGTACTTC.

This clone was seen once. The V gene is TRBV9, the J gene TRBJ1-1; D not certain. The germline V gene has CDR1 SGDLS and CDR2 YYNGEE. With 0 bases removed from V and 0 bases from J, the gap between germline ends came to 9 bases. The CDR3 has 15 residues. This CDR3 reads CASSVGSTLNTEAFF. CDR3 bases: TGTGCCAGCAGCGTAGGTTCCACACTGAACACTGAAGCTTTCTTT.

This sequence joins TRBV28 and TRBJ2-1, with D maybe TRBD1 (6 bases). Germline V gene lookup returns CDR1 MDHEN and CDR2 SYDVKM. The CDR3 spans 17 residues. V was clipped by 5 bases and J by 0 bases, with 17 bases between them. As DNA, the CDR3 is TGTGCCAGCAGTCTCACTCGACAGGTGAGCTCCTACAATGAGCAGTTCTTC. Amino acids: CASSLTRQVSSYNEQFF.

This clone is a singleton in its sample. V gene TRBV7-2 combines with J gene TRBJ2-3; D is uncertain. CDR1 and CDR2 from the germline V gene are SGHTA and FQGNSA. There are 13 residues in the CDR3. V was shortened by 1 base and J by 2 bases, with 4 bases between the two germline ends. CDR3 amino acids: CASSLGYTDTQYF. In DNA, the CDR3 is TGTGCCAGCAGCTTAGGTTACACAGATACGCAGTATTTT.

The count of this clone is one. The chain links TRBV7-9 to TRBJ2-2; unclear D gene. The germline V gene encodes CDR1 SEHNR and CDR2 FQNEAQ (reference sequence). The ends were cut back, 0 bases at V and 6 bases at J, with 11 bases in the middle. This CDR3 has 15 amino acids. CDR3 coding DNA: TGTGCCAGCAGCTTAGCAAGTAGCTCTCCCGGGGAGCTGTTTTTT. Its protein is CASSLASSSPGELFF.

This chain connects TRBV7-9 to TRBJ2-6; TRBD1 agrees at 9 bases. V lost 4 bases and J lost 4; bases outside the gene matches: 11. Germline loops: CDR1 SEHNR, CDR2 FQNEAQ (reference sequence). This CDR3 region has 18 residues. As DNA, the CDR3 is TGTGCCAGCAGCTCGCCCCGGGACAGGGATCAAGGGGCCAACGTCCTGACTTTC. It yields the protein CASSSPRDRDQGANVLTF.

This CDR3 is CASSQDLVVSTDTQYF. CDR3 DNA: TGCGCCAGCAGCCAAGATCTCGTCGTTAGCACAGATACGCAGTATTTT. The gene calls are TRBV4-3 and TRBJ2-3; the D is unclear. Per germline, CDR1 LGHNA and CDR2 YSLEER. The length of the CDR3 is 16 residues. V lost 0 bases, J lost 0 bases, and 10 bases lay in between.

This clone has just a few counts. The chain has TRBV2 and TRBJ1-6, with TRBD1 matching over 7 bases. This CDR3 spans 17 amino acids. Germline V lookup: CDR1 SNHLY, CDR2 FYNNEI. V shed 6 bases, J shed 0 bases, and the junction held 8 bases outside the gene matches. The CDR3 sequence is CASRKQGPSSYNSPLHF. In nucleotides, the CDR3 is TGTGCCAGCAGAAAACAGGGGCCGAGCTCCTATAATTCACCCCTCCACTTT.